This entry lists 24 T cell receptor beta chains sequenced from one sample in a study of T-cell reconstitution after alpha-beta-depleted transplantation in children. The library targeted TCRbeta and was prepared with unique molecular identifiers. MiXCR was run by TCRdb on the PCR reads, yielding one entry per CDR3 protein. The sample records about 200,000 distinct CDR3 sequences, roughly 15% being singletons. Sequenced here: PBMCs from the stem cell graft donor, sampled from the stem cell graft. These receptors were obtained from a human donor who donated a stem cell graft to a child with acute lymphoblastic leukemia.

This clonotype has a count of ten or more. CDR3 bases: TGCAGTGCTAGAGGAGACAGGGGCTATGGCTACACCTTC. Protein product: CSARGDRGYGYTF. The V gene is TRBV20-1, the J gene TRBJ1-2; 8 bases align to TRBD1. V shed 1 base and J 4 bases; nucleotides not matched to a gene: 2. CDR3 size: 13 residues. Germline lookup yields CDR1 DFQATT and CDR2 SNEGSKA (reference sequence).

This clonotype was detected ten times or more. The chain employs TRBV20-1 and TRBJ2-7; no clear D. The CDR3 extends over 13 amino acids. In germline, CDR1 is DFQATT, CDR2 SNEGSKA (reference sequence). V shed 1 base and J shed 4 bases, with 11 bases lying between them. CDR3 sequence: CSARGPAEYEQYF. CDR3 sequence (DNA): TGCAGTGCTAGAGGCCCGGCAGAATACGAGCAGTACTTC.

The V gene is TRBV7-9, the J gene TRBJ1-1, with 10 bases lining up with TRBD1. This CDR3 is built from 16 residues. With V trimmed by 4 bases and J by 5 bases, 10 bases remained unmatched. Germline lookup yields CDR1 SEHNR and CDR2 FQNEAQ (reference sequence). CDR3 nucleotide sequence: TGTGCCAGCAGCTCCCTGACAGGGGGCTTGGGTACTGAAGCTTTCTTT. Translation gives CASSSLTGGLGTEAFF.

This clonotype was counted many times. The V and J genes are TRBV10-3 and TRBJ1-5, with D tentatively TRBD1 (5 bases). The CDR3 is 14 amino acids. In germline, CDR1 is ENHRY, CDR2 SYGVKD. Trimming removed 2 bases at V and 7 bases at J, with 12 bases between. CDR3 loop: CAISEGGEWQPQHF. In DNA form, the CDR3 reads TGTGCCATCAGTGAGGGGGGGGAGTGGCAGCCCCAGCATTTT.

In this sample, this clonotype turned up many times. V usage is TRBV5-1 and J usage is TRBJ1-2, with a possible D match to TRBD1 (5 bases). Germline V gene data show CDR1 as SGHRS and CDR2 as YFSETQ. The V gene lost 4 bases and the J gene lost 2 bases, with 15 bases spanning the gap. This CDR3 has 15 amino acids. Here the CDR3 DNA reads TGCGCCAGCAGCCCCCTCGGGGGGTACAACTATGGCTACACCTTC. It encodes CASSPLGGYNYGYTF.

There are many counts of this clonotype. This chain joins TRBV12-3 or TRBV12-4 and TRBJ1-1; no reliable D call. The CDR3 extends over 13 amino acids. V lost 8 bases and J 1 base, leaving 11 bases between the germline ends. CDR3 in DNA: TGTGCCAGCGGAGACCTTTCGAACACTGAAGCTTTCTTT. This sequence encodes CASGDLSNTEAFF.

This clonotype has a count of ten or more. This chain links TRBV12-3 or TRBV12-4 with TRBJ2-7, with 8 bases fitting TRBD1. The CDR3 covers 15 residues. Trimming cost V 5 bases and J 3 bases; bases outside gene matches: 9. CDR3 DNA: TGTGCCAGCAGTCAGCAACAGGGGGGCCGCTACGAGCAGTACTTC. Residues: CASSQQQGGRYEQYF.

On this clonotype itself: A much more abundant neighbour one base away suggests this may be a read error. This chain joins TRBV20-1 and TRBJ2-7; TRBD2 aligns across 9 bases. Per germline, CDR1 DFQATT and CDR2 SNEGSKA (reference sequence). The J segment lost 7 bases and the V segment lost 1 base, leaving 8 bases of the junction unmatched. This CDR3 has 14 amino acids. The CDR3 region is CSARGSGSGREQYF. CDR3 DNA sequence: TGCAGTGCTAGAGGTAGCGGGAGTGGGAGAGAGCAGTACTTC.

The V call is TRBV6-4, the J call TRBJ2-1; D gene uncertain. Germline lookup yields CDR1 MRHNA and CDR2 SNTAGT. Trimming cost V 2 bases and J 15 bases, with 14 bases left between them. CDR3 length equals 12 residues. The CDR3 DNA reads TGTGCCAGCAGTGACCACCCTGGGAAGGTGTTCTTC. Translation gives CASSDHPGKVFF.

This clonotype has only a few counts. The chain combines TRBV30 with TRBJ2-1; D uncertain. Trimming took off 1 base at V and 6 bases at J, with 4 bases between the two ends. The germline V gene encodes CDR1 GTSNPN and CDR2 SVGIG (reference sequence). The CDR3 has 11 amino acids. The CDR3 sequence: CAWSALNEQFF. The CDR3, as DNA: TGTGCCTGGAGTGCCCTCAATGAGCAGTTCTTC.

This clonotype occurred many times. This chain joins TRBV20-1 and TRBJ1-1; D is perhaps TRBD1 (5 bases). The germline gives CDR1 DFQATT, CDR2 SNEGSKA (reference sequence). Trimming took off 6 bases at V and 5 bases at J, with 16 bases between the two ends. The length of the CDR3 is 13 residues. CDR3 region: CSAAPQWGTEAFF. For the CDR3, the DNA is TGCAGTGCCGCGCCTCAGTGGGGGACTGAAGCTTTCTTT.

In this sample, this clonotype turned up many times. The V call is TRBV20-1, the J call TRBJ2-1; 8 bases agree with TRBD2. CDR1 is DFQATT and CDR2 is SNEGSKA in the germline V gene (reference sequence). The CDR3 contains 15 residues. V lost 6 bases, J lost 7 bases, and 14 bases stayed unmatched. The CDR3 protein is CSAIPEPIAGNEQFF. The DNA for the CDR3 is TGCAGTGCCATCCCCGAACCAATAGCGGGGAATGAGCAGTTCTTC.

This clonotype was counted ten times or more. V gene TRBV6-6 combines with J gene TRBJ2-2; 7 bases agree with TRBD2. The J segment lost 2 bases and the V segment lost 6 bases, leaving 12 bases of the junction unmatched. Germline V gene sequence: CDR1 MNHNY, CDR2 SVGAGI (reference sequence). There are 17 residues in the CDR3. The CDR3 DNA is TGTGCCAGCAGCGGAGGATCAGGGAGGGTAAACACCGGGGAGCTGTTTTTT. It translates to CASSGGSGRVNTGELFF.

There are many counts of this clonotype. This chain connects TRBV27 to TRBJ2-2; D not resolved. Germline values: CDR1 MNHEY, CDR2 SMNVEV (reference sequence). The V end was cut by 3 bases, the J end by 3 bases, with 8 bases between. The CDR3 covers 14 residues. CDR3 nucleotides: TGTGCCAGCAGTTTTGGCGAGTACACCGGGGAGCTGTTTTTT. Amino acids: CASSFGEYTGELFF.

Ten or more counts support this clonotype. V usage is TRBV12-3 or TRBV12-4 and J usage is TRBJ2-5; D uncertain. V dropped 6 bases and J dropped 5 bases, with 16 bases sitting between them. This CDR3 has 14 amino acids. The CDR3 DNA reads TGTGCCAGCAGACCCCTGGGATTGTCTGAGACCCAGTACTTC. Its translation is CASRPLGLSETQYF.

This clonotype was counted ten times or more. The rearrangement uses TRBV12-3 or TRBV12-4 and TRBJ2-7; TRBD2 might be the D (6 bases). There are 15 residues in the CDR3. Deletions cut 5 bases from V and 3 bases from J, with 17 bases between. The CDR3 sequence is CASSPPRRGGYEQYF. Here the CDR3 DNA reads TGTGCCAGCAGTCCCCCGAGGAGGGGTGGCTACGAGCAGTACTTC.

This clonotype appeared a few times. This chain connects TRBV5-1 to TRBJ2-7; 14 bases are shared with TRBD2. Germline CDR1 is SGHRS and CDR2 is YFSETQ. The length of the CDR3 is 19 residues. V dropped 3 bases and J dropped 2; count of bases not matched to a gene: 13. The CDR3 is CASSSGDRGTSGRTYEQYF. CDR3 DNA: TGCGCCAGCAGCTCGGGGGACAGGGGGACTAGCGGGAGAACCTACGAGCAGTACTTC.

This clonotype was picked up many times. The rearrangement links TRBV20-1 to TRBJ1-2; tentative D call: TRBD1 (5 bases). The CDR3 has 14 residues. The germline gives CDR1 DFQATT, CDR2 SNEGSKA (reference sequence). V was trimmed by 0 bases and J by 1 base, leaving 9 bases between them. This CDR3 reads CSARDAGINYGYTF. The CDR3 coding sequence is TGCAGTGCTAGAGATGCAGGGATTAACTATGGCTACACCTTC.

This clonotype was recorded at least ten times. The V call is TRBV11-3, the J call TRBJ2-3; D uncertain. CDR1 SGHNT and CDR2 YENEEA come from the germline V gene. The length of the CDR3 is 15 residues. Trimming pared 5 bases from V and 2 bases from J, leaving 14 bases between. CDR3 residues: CASSLRQRDTDTQYF. The CDR3 coding sequence is TGTGCCAGCAGCCTTCGACAAAGAGACACAGATACGCAGTATTTT.

This clonotype has more than one count but fewer than ten. The chain recombines TRBV5-1 with TRBJ1-3; D gene ambiguous. Germline CDR1 SGHRS, CDR2 YFSETQ. This CDR3 region has 16 residues. The V gene lost 4 bases and the J gene lost 0 bases, with 14 bases spanning the gap. Here the CDR3 DNA reads TGCGCCAGCAGCCCATTCGACGGAAGCTCTGGAAACACCATATATTTT. It is translated as CASSPFDGSSGNTIYF.

The table lists this clonotype with a few counts. CDR3 nucleotide sequence: TGTGCCAGCAGCCCCAGAGCGGGAGGTCGCACAGATACGCAGTATTTT. This gives the protein CASSPRAGGRTDTQYF. The V gene is TRBV11-2, the J gene TRBJ2-3, with TRBD2 matching 9 bases. Trimming cost V 5 bases and J 1 base; bases outside gene matches: 7. CDR1 SGHAT and CDR2 FQNNGV come from the germline V gene. The CDR3 sequence is 16 residues long. Complete variable domain (other parts from reference TRBV11-2 and TRBJ2-3): EAGVAQSPRYKIIEKRQSVAFWCNPISGHATLYWYQQILGQGPKLLIQFQNNGVVDDSQLPKDRFSAERLKGVDSTLKIQPAKLEDSAVYLCASSPRAGGRTDTQYFGPGTRLTVL.

This clonotype was seen ten or more times. The rearrangement joins TRBV20-1 to TRBJ2-7; 10 positions match TRBD2. CDR1 is DFQATT, CDR2 SNEGSKA, per germline (reference sequence). This CDR3 has 14 amino acids. The trim removed 3 bases at V and 4 bases at J, leaving 6 bases unmatched. The CDR3 region has the DNA TGCAGTGCTAGGTTAGCGGGAGGAAGGTACGAGCAGTACTTC. Residues: CSARLAGGRYEQYF.

This chain connects TRBV7-2 to TRBJ1-1; D is possibly TRBD1 (6 bases). The length of the CDR3 is 17 residues. Deletions cut 3 bases from V and 5 bases from J, with 22 bases between. Germline CDR1 and CDR2: SGHTA and FQGNSA. Here the CDR3 DNA reads TGTGCCAGCAGCTTTTGGTGCGGGGGGGCGAGTACTACTGAAGCTTTCTTT. Amino acid sequence: CASSFWCGGASTTEAFF.

This clonotype showed up many times. At one boundary the junction diverges from the germline segment, which might be a read error. The chain combines TRBV28 with TRBJ2-5; D remains ambiguous. The CDR3 sequence is 13 residues long. Looked up from germline, CDR1 is MDHEN and CDR2 is SYDVKM. CDR3 DNA sequence: TGTGCCAGCAGTTTTTGGCAGCAAGCGACCCAGTACTTC. This sequence encodes CASSFWQQATQYF. The variable domain in full, with the rest retrieved from reference TRBV28 and TRBJ2-5, is DVKVTQSSRYLVKRTGEKVFLECVQDMDHENMFWYRQDPGLGLRLIYFSYDVKMKEKGDIPEGYSVSREKKERFSLILESASTNQTSMYLCASSFWQQATQYFGPGTRLLVL.